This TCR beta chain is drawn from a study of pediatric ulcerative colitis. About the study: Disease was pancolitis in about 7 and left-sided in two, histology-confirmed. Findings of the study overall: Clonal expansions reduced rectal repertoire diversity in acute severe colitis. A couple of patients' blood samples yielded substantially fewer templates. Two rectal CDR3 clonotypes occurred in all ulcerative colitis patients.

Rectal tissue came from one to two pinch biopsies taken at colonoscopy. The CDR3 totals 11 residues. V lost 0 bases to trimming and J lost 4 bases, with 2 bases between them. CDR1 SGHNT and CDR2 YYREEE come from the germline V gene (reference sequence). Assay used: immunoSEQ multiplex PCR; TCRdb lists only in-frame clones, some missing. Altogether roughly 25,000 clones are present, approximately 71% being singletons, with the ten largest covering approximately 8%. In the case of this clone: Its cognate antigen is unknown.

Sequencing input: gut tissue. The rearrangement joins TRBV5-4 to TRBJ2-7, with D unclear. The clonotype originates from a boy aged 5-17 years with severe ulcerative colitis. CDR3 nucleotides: TGTGCCAGCAGCTTGGGTTACGAGCAGTACTTC. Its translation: CASSLGYEQYF.